The sequence of this T cell receptor (beta chain) was determined in a study of T cells in Graves' hyperthyroidism and ophthalmopathy. Background on the study: The initial diagnosis was the point when peripheral blood was collected, ahead of any treatment.

CDR3 length: 12 residues. Germline V gene sequence: CDR1 ENHRY, CDR2 SYGVKD. V was shortened by 6 bases and J by 1 base, with 6 bases between the two germline ends. The study excluded patients with uncontrolled infection, other autoimmune disease, pregnancy or lactation. This clonotype was counted once. TCR beta CDR3 regions were amplified from RNA. The HTBI primer set was used in a first-round RT-PCR of the TCR CDR3. TCRdb recomputed calls from the multiplex PCR reads with MiXCR, one row per CDR3 protein. The sample has hundreds of thousands of distinct CDR3 sequences, roughly a third seen once. The rearrangement uses TRBV10-3 and TRBJ1-1, with unresolved D. The sequence was obtained from a woman aged 35 to 49 with Graves' hyperthyroidism. The sample taken for sequencing was blood. The CDR3 nucleotides are TGTGCCATCAGGGTTGAGAACACTGAAGCTTTCTTT. It codes for CAIRVENTEAFF.